A selection of T cell receptor beta chains follows, all from one sample in a study of CD8+ T cells in alopecia areata. The table came from immunoSEQ multiplex PCR; TCRdb's copy has only in-frame clones and leaves some out. The sample contains roughly 250,000 clones, roughly two thirds of which appear only once. This specimen was CD4+ T cells sorted from blood, taken at week 0. The source of these receptors is a human donor with alopecia areata. Each CDR3 is given with its conserved first and last residue. A clone size is listed for some rows: how often the clone was seen (once, few, many), or a class if it is expanded.

clone size	V gene	J gene	CDR3 protein
few	TRBV2	TRBJ2-2	CASSRRGTGELFF
.	TRBV9	TRBJ2-7	CASSVGSGVGAEQYF
.	TRBV5-1	TRBJ1-5	CASSLGQPQHF
.	TRBV2	TRBJ1-2	CASRGTANGYTF
.	TRBV7-2	TRBJ2-7	CASSLGVRGIGEQYF
.	TRBV27	TRBJ1-2	CASTPTGGSGYTF
.	TRBV30	TRBJ2-3	CAWRDGRTDTQYF
.	TRBV30	TRBJ1-5	CAWSPDLNQPQHF
.	TRBV5-1	TRBJ2-1	CASSSIAGGGSYNEQFF
once	TRBV2	TRBJ2-7	CASSFTGISAYEQYF
few	TRBV7-2	TRBJ2-2	CASSPGTNTGELFF
few	TRBV18	TRBJ1-4	CASSTRQGAGEKLFF
.	TRBV5-1	TRBJ2-4	CASSLAGPGQGRSGIQYF
.	TRBV29-1	TRBJ1-2	CSVVKAGHGYTF
.	TRBV29-1	TRBJ2-1	CSVRQAISYNEQFF
few	TRBV25-1	TRBJ1-2	CASSEQAASDGYTF
.	TRBV29-1	TRBJ1-1	CSCAGTTEAFF
.	TRBV30	TRBJ1-6	CAWSVGGQGPPLHF
few	TRBV5-1	TRBJ2-2	CASRASRDLPNTGELFF
.	TRBV25-1	TRBJ1-6	CASSDRSSYNSPLHF
.	TRBV7-2	TRBJ1-2	CASSFRTDYGYTF
.	TRBV9	TRBJ2-7	CASSVYPSSLYEQYF
.	TRBV7-9	TRBJ1-2	CASSLMGRGYTF
.	TRBV5-1	TRBJ2-3	CASSPLDTDTQYF
.	TRBV29-1	TRBJ1-2	CSVGGSGYTF
.	TRBV29-1	TRBJ1-2	CSSERTGDGYTF
once	TRBV6-1	TRBJ2-7	CASRLSQGYEQYF
.	TRBV9	TRBJ1-2	CASSASPGTDGYTF
few	TRBV29-1	TRBJ2-5	CSVARSGGAETQYF
.	TRBV12-5	TRBJ2-5	CASGLVLETQYF
.	TRBV6-5	TRBJ1-6	CASSYAQGNNSPLHF
.	TRBV5-1	TRBJ1-1	CASSSRQGEAFF
.	TRBV20-1	TRBJ1-1	CSVWGAEAFF
few	TRBV29-1	TRBJ1-1	CSVGRAGNTEAFF